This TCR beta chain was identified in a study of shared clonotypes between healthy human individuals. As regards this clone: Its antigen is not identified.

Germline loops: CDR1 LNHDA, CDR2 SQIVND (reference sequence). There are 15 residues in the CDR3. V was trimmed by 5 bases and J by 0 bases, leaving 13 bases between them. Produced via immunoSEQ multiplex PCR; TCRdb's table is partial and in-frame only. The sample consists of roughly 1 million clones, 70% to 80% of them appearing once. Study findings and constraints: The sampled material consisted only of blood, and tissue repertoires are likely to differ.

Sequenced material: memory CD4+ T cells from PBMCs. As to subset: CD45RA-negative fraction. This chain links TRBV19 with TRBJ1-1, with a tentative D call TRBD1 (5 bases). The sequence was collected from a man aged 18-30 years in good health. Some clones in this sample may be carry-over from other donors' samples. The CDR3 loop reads CASSPPGIMNTEAFF. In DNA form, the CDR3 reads TGTGCCAGTAGTCCCCCAGGGATCATGAACACTGAAGCTTTCTTT.